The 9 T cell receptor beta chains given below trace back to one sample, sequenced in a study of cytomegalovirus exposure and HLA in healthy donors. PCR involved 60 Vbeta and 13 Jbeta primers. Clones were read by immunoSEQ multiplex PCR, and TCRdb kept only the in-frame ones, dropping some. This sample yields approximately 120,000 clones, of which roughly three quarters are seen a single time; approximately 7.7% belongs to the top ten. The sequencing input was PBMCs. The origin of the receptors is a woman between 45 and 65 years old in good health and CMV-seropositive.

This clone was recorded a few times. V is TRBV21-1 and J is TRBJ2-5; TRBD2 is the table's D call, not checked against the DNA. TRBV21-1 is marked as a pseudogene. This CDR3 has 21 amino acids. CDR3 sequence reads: CASTRRARGERGGGKGETQYF. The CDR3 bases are TGTGCCAGCACAAGAAGGGCCCGGGGGGAGCGCGGGGGTGGGAAGGGGGAGACCCAGTACTTC.

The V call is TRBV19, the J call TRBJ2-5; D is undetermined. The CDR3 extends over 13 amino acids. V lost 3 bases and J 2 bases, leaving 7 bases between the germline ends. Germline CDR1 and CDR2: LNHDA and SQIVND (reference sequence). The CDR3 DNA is TGTGCCAGTAGTATTTCAGTACAAGAGACCCAGTACTTC. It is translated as CASSISVQETQYF.

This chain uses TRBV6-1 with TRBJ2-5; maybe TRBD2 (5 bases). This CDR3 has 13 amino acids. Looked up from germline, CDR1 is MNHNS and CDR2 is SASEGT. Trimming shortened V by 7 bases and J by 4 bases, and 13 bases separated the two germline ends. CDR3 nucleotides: TGTGCCAGCATAGGGAGTGTAACAGAGACCCAGTACTTC. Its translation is CASIGSVTETQYF.

The CDR3 loop reads CASSPSLVAYEQYF. The CDR3 DNA reads as TGTGCCAGCAGCCCTAGCCTAGTGGCCTACGAGCAGTACTTC. V is TRBV7-2 and J is TRBJ2-7, with D possibly TRBD2 on 5 matching bases. The germline gives CDR1 SGHTA, CDR2 FQGNSA. With 5 bases removed from V and 2 bases from J, the gap between germline ends came to 13 bases. CDR3 size: 14 residues.

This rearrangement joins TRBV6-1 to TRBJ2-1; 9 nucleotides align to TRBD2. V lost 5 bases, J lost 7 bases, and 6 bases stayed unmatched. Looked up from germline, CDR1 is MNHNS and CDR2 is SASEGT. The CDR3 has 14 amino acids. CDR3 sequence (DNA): TGTGCCAGCAGTCTGGGACTAGCCCCTAATGAGCAGTTCTTC. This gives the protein CASSLGLAPNEQFF.

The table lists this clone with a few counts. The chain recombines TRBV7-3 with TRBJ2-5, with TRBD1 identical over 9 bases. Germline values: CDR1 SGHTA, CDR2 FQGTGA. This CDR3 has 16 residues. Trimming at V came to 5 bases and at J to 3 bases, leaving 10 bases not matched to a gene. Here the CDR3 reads CASSLGDREPKETQYF. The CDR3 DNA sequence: TGTGCCAGCAGCCTCGGGGACAGGGAGCCAAAAGAGACCCAGTACTTC.

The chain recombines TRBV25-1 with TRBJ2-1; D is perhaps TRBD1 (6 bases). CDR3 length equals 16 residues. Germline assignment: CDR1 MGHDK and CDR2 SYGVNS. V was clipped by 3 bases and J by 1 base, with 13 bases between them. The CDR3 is CASSDSRDTSYNEQFF. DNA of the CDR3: TGTGCCAGCAGTGATTCCCGGGACACATCCTACAATGAGCAGTTCTTC.

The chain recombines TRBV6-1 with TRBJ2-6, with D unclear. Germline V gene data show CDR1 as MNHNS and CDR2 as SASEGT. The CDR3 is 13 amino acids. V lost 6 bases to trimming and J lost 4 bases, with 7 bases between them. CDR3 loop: CASRESGANVLTF. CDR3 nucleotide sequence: TGTGCCAGCAGGGAGTCCGGGGCCAACGTCCTGACTTTC.

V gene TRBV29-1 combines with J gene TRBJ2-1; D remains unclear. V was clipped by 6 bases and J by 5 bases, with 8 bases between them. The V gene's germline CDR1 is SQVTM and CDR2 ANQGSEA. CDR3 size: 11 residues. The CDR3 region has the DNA TGCAGCGTCAGTCCGAACAATGAGCAGTTCTTC. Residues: CSVSPNNEQFF.